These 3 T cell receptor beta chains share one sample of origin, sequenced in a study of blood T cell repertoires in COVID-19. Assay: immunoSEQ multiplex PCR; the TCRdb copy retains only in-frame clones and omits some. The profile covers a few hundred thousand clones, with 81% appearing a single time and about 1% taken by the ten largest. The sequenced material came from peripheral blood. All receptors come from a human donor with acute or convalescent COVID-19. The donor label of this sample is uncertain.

This CDR3 reads CASSERSGGAFNEQYF. The CDR3 DNA is TGTGCCAGCAGTGAGCGGAGCGGGGGGGCCTTTAACGAGCAGTACTTC. This chain uses TRBV2 with TRBJ2-7, with TRBD2 matching over 10 bases. With V trimmed by 3 bases and J by 5 bases, 10 bases remained unmatched. The CDR3 contains 16 residues. Germline assignment: CDR1 SNHLY and CDR2 FYNNEI. Full variable domain (rest looked up from reference TRBV2 and TRBJ2-7): EPEVTQTPSHQVTQMGQEVILRCVPISNHLYFYWYRQILGQKVEFLVSFYNNEISEKSEIFDDQFSVERPDGSNFTLKIRSTKLEDSAMYFCASSERSGGAFNEQYFGPGTRLTVT.

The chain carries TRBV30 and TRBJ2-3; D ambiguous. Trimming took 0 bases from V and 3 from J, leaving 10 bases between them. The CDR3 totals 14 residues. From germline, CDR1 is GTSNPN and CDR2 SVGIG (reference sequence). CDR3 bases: TGTGCCTGGAGTGTTCAGCGAAGTACAGATACGCAGTATTTT. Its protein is CAWSVQRSTDTQYF. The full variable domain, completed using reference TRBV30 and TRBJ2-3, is SQTIHQWPATLVQPVGSPLSLECTVEGTSNPNLYWYRQAAGRGLQLLFYSVGIGQISSEVPQNLSASRPQDRQFILSSKKLLLSDSGFYLCAWSVQRSTDTQYFGPGTRLTVL.

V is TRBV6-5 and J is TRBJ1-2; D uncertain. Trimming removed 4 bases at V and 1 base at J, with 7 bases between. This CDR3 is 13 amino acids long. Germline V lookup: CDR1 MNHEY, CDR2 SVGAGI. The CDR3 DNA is TGTGCCAGCAGTTTGTCAGATAACTATGGCTACACCTTC. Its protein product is CASSLSDNYGYTF.